This T cell receptor (beta chain) was obtained from a study of cytomegalovirus exposure and HLA in healthy donors. The V segment lost 1 base and the J segment 6 bases; nucleotides outside the gene matches: 6. In germline, CDR1 is SGHTA, CDR2 FQGNSA. The CDR3 extends over 16 amino acids. 13 Jbeta primers and 60 Vbeta primers were used for the PCR. Sequencing was performed with immunoSEQ multiplex PCR; in TCRdb, only in-frame clones are kept and a portion is missing. Of under 130,000 clones listed, approximately 66% are singletons. Sequenced: PBMCs. This receptor was obtained from a woman aged 50 to 65 in good health and CMV-seronegative. The chain employs TRBV7-2 and TRBJ2-2; 9 bases are a match to TRBD2. Written as DNA, the CDR3 is TGTGCCAGCAGCTTAGGGGCTAGCGGGACTGCCGGGGAGCTGTTTTTT. Amino acid sequence: CASSLGASGTAGELFF.